The rows below give T cell receptor beta chains drawn from one sample of a study of T cells in Graves' hyperthyroidism and ophthalmopathy. TCRdb processed the multiplex PCR reads anew with MiXCR; each CDR3 protein has one entry. In the table there are 600,000 or so distinct CDR3 sequences, 13% to 15% of which are singletons. Sequenced: blood. The receptors derive from a young woman with Graves' ophthalmopathy. Each CDR3 is given with its conserved first and last residue. D genes are given only for firm matches. Not all rows give a size; the values are once, few, many and, for expanded clones, a class.

V: TRBV6-6; size: many; J: TRBJ1-5; D: NA; CDR3: CASSYGSNQPQHF; DNA: TGTGCCAGCAGTTACGGAAGCAATCAGCCCCAGCATTTT
V: TRBV5-1; size: NA; J: TRBJ2-7; D: TRBD2; CDR3: CASSFTGLAGAGEQYF; DNA: TGCGCCAGCAGCTTTACGGGACTAGCGGGAGCCGGCGAGCAGTACTTC
V: TRBV20-1; size: many; J: TRBJ2-5; D: NA; CDR3: CSARPPQNQETQYF; DNA: TGCAGTGCTAGGCCACCCCAGAACCAAGAGACCCAGTACTTC
V: TRBV20-1; size: many; J: TRBJ1-1; D: TRBD1; CDR3: CSAPNSNRGIAEAFF; DNA: TGCAGTGCGCCGAATTCCAACAGGGGAATCGCTGAAGCTTTCTTT
V: TRBV20-1; size: NA; J: TRBJ2-7; D: NA; CDR3: CSARERPTYEQYF; DNA: TGCAGTGCTAGAGAACGGCCAACCTACGAGCAGTACTTC
V: TRBV3-1; size: many; J: TRBJ1-1; D: NA; CDR3: CASARGTVNTEAFF; DNA: TGTGCCAGCGCCCGGGGGACGGTGAACACTGAAGCTTTCTTT
V: TRBV12-3/TRBV12-4; size: many; J: TRBJ1-3; D: NA; CDR3: CANLPPSGNTIYF; DNA: TGTGCCAATCTGCCTCCGTCTGGAAACACCATATATTTT
V: TRBV18; size: many; J: TRBJ1-5; D: NA; CDR3: CASSQGNDQPQHF; DNA: TGTGCCAGCTCCCAGGGAAACGATCAGCCCCAGCATTTT
V: TRBV18; size: few; J: TRBJ2-2; D: NA; CDR3: CASSPSDSVDTGELFF; DNA: TGTGCCAGCTCACCATCGGACTCGGTAGACACCGGGGAGCTGTTTTTT
V: TRBV9; size: NA; J: TRBJ2-3; D: NA; CDR3: CASSVETRSTDTQYF; DNA: TGTGCCAGCAGCGTAGAAACTAGAAGCACAGATACGCAGTATTTT
V: TRBV6-1; size: NA; J: TRBJ2-7; D: NA; CDR3: CASSPGSTKTYEQYF; DNA: TGTGCCAGCAGCCCCGGGTCGACGAAGACCTACGAGCAGTACTTC
V: TRBV11-2; size: NA; J: TRBJ2-7; D: TRBD2; CDR3: CASSPGPGRAEQYF; DNA: TGTGCCAGCAGCCCCGGACCGGGGAGGGCCGAGCAGTACTTC
V: TRBV6-2/TRBV6-3; size: many; J: TRBJ1-1; D: NA; CDR3: CASSPEGQNTEAFF; DNA: TGTGCCAGCAGTCCGGAGGGCCAGAACACTGAAGCTTTCTTT
V: TRBV24-1; size: many; J: TRBJ1-2; D: NA; CDR3: CATSDLDYGYTF; DNA: TGTGCCACCAGTGATTTGGACTATGGCTACACCTTC
V: TRBV5-4; size: NA; J: TRBJ2-7; D: NA; CDR3: CASSLWGSPYEQYF; DNA: TGTGCCAGCAGCCTATGGGGCAGCCCCTACGAGCAGTACTTC
V: TRBV13; size: many; J: TRBJ2-7; D: TRBD2; CDR3: CASSHQGLAGVEQYF; DNA: TGTGCCAGCAGCCACCAGGGACTAGCGGGAGTCGAGCAGTACTTC
V: TRBV15; size: NA; J: TRBJ2-1; D: TRBD2; CDR3: CATSRSSGPYNEQFF; DNA: TGTGCCACCAGCAGATCTAGCGGGCCCTACAATGAGCAGTTCTTC
V: TRBV6-2/TRBV6-3; size: NA; J: TRBJ2-1; D: TRBD2; CDR3: CASRGLAGGPIYNEQFF; DNA: TGTGCCAGCAGAGGACTAGCGGGAGGGCCTATATACAATGAGCAGTTCTTC
V: TRBV20-1; size: many; J: TRBJ2-1; D: TRBD2; CDR3: CSASLAGRSYNEQFF; DNA: TGCAGTGCTAGTTTAGCGGGACGCTCCTACAATGAGCAGTTCTTC
V: TRBV24-1; size: NA; J: TRBJ1-2; D: TRBD1; CDR3: CATREGGTGPFSGYTF; DNA: TGTGCCACCAGAGAGGGGGGGACAGGGCCGTTCTCTGGCTACACCTTC
V: TRBV28; size: NA; J: TRBJ2-1; D: TRBD1; CDR3: CASSLGDSYNEQFF; DNA: TGTGCCAGCAGTTTAGGGGACAGCTACAATGAGCAGTTCTTC
V: TRBV7-9; size: many; J: TRBJ2-7; D: TRBD2; CDR3: CASSAEVFGGTYEQYF; DNA: TGTGCCAGCAGCGCGGAAGTTTTCGGGGGGACCTACGAGCAGTACTTC
V: TRBV7-9; size: few; J: TRBJ2-1; D: TRBD1; CDR3: CASSLGTGYLSSYNEQFF; DNA: TGTGCCAGCAGCTTAGGGACAGGGTACCTAAGCTCCTACAATGAGCAGTTCTTC
V: TRBV7-9; size: many; J: TRBJ2-3; D: NA; CDR3: CASMARDTDTQYF; DNA: TGTGCCAGCATGGCGAGAGACACAGATACGCAGTATTTT
V: TRBV20-1; size: many; J: TRBJ2-1; D: TRBD2; CDR3: CSATGTSNEQFF; DNA: TGCAGTGCCACCGGGACTAGCAATGAGCAGTTCTTC
V: TRBV5-1; size: many; J: TRBJ2-1; D: NA; CDR3: CASSFKGSGEQFF; DNA: TGCGCCAGCAGCTTTAAGGGATCAGGTGAGCAGTTCTTC
V: TRBV28; size: many; J: TRBJ2-5; D: TRBD1; CDR3: CASSYWTGNEETQYF; DNA: TGTGCCAGCAGTTATTGGACAGGGAACGAAGAGACCCAGTACTTC
V: TRBV20-1; size: NA; J: TRBJ2-3; D: TRBD2; CDR3: CSASLISGSGDTQYF; DNA: TGCAGTGCTAGTCTTATTAGCGGGAGTGGAGATACGCAGTATTTT